Given below is one TCR beta chain in context. These data are taken from a study of blood T cell repertoires in COVID-19. Background on the study: Some COVID-19 samples were acute and others convalescent; all came from the United States, Italy and Spain. The cDNA or gDNA used as material had been derived from T cells, B-cell-depleted T cells, or PBMCs.

Germline loops: CDR1 MNHEY, CDR2 SVGAGI. The ends lost 6 bases at V and 9 bases at J; junction bases unmatched: 14. The CDR3 spans 15 residues. In the authors' workflow: Amplification of reference gene primers was used by the study to estimate nucleated cell counts. Profiling relied on immunoSEQ multiplex PCR, and the TCRdb table lists in-frame clones only, not all of them. V, J and clone size were drawn from that table, and D and trimming were deduced from the DNA. The repertoire holds about 300,000 clones, with around 92% as singletons. The sequencing input was peripheral blood. This chain uses TRBV6-5 with TRBJ2-7, with 10 bases fitting TRBD2. The TCR comes from a young man who had recovered from COVID-19. CDR3 loop: CASRPGLADTTRQYF. CDR3 bases: TGTGCCAGCAGACCTGGACTAGCGGACACTACGAGGCAGTACTTC.